A selection of T cell receptor beta chains follows, all from one sample in a study of blood T cell repertoires in COVID-19. Sequencing used immunoSEQ multiplex PCR; TCRdb keeps in-frame clones, though not all of them. The repertoire holds under 250,000 clones, with about 90% as singletons. The sequenced material came from PBMCs or T cells enriched from blood (not recorded which). The receptors here all came from a woman between 25 and 40 years old who had been exposed to COVID-19. The CDR3 runs from the conserved cysteine through the conserved F or W. Fields, in order: J gene, clone size, D gene, V gene, CDR3 DNA, CDR3 protein. The D gene is left open where the match is weak. Where a row states a size, it is once, few, many or the class of an expanded clone; other rows omit it.

>TRBJ2-1|.|.|TRBV9
TGTGCCAGCAGCGTAGGCAGCGGGCAGTACAATGAGCAGTTCTTC
CASSVGSGQYNEQFF
>TRBJ1-4|.|TRBD1|TRBV6-1
TGTGCCAGCTCCCCAATCGGGGGACAGGGGGTCTTAGGGTTTTTT
CASSPIGGQGVLGFF
>TRBJ2-2|.|TRBD2|TRBV6-5
TGTGCCAGCAGTTGGGGACTAGCGGGGTACACCGGGGAGCTGTTTTTT
CASSWGLAGYTGELFF
>TRBJ2-1|.|TRBD2|TRBV5-1
TGCGCCAGCTTTGACCCGAGCGGGAGTCTCCTGAATGAGCAGTTCTTC
CASFDPSGSLLNEQFF
>TRBJ1-5|.|.|TRBV6-1
TGTGCCAGCAGTGAAGGGCAGAATCAGCCCCAGCATTTT
CASSEGQNQPQHF
>TRBJ2-1|.|TRBD2|TRBV14
TGTGCCAGCAGCCAAGCCCTTAGCGGGAGGGTATCTACAATGAAGCAGTTCTTC
CASSQALSGRVSTMKQFF
>TRBJ2-7|.|TRBD1|TRBV5-1
TGCGCCAGCAGCCCAAGTGGGACAGGGGAGGTCGAGCAGTACTTC
CASSPSGTGEVEQYF
>TRBJ2-1|.|.|TRBV28
TGTGCCAGCAGTTTATGGGTGGGCATGGGGCACAATGAGCAGTTCTTC
CASSLWVGMGHNEQFF
>TRBJ2-2|.|TRBD2|TRBV20-1
TGCAGTGCTAGTTCTAGCGGGAGTGGAACCGGGGAGCTGTTTTTT
CSASSSGSGTGELFF
>TRBJ2-2|.|.|TRBV6-5
TGTGCCAGCAGTTTTTCAGGGGGGACCGGGGAGCTGTTTTTT
CASSFSGGTGELFF
>TRBJ2-2|.|TRBD1|TRBV19
TGTGCCAGTAGTATAGATCCCGCACAGGGGCTAAACACCGGGGAGCTGTTTTTT
CASSIDPAQGLNTGELFF
>TRBJ2-1|.|.|TRBV24-1
TGTGCCACCAGTGGCGGCCCATGGGATGAGCAGTTCTTC
CATSGGPWDEQFF
>TRBJ1-2|.|.|TRBV5-6
TGTGCCAGCAGCTTAGGGGCGCCTAACTATGGCTACACCTTC
CASSLGAPNYGYTF
>TRBJ2-2|.|TRBD2|TRBV19
TGTGCCAGTAGTATCGTCTGGGCTAGCGGGAGGGGTCACACCGGGGAGCTGTTTTTT
CASSIVWASGRGHTGELFF
>TRBJ2-5|.|TRBD1|TRBV3-1/TRBV3-2
TGTGCCAGCAGCCAGGGGGACAGGACAGAGACCCAGTACTTC
CASSQGDRTETQYF
>TRBJ1-2|.|.|TRBV5-4
TGTGCCAGCAGCTTGGAGGGCGGGGGTTACTATGGCTACACCTTC
CASSLEGGGYYGYTF
>TRBJ1-5|.|.|TRBV2
TGTGCCAGCAGTAGGGAGGGGATTGGGGCCAATCAGCCCCAGCATTTT
CASSREGIGANQPQHF
>TRBJ2-1|.|.|TRBV9
TGTGCCAGCAGCGTAGGAGTTAGCGCCTCCTACAATGAGCAGTTCTTC
CASSVGVSASYNEQFF
>TRBJ2-7|once|.|TRBV11-2
TGTGCCAGCAGCTCCCCGAGGCGAATCTACGAGCAGTACTTC
CASSSPRRIYEQYF
>TRBJ1-3|once|.|TRBV3-1/TRBV3-2
TGTGCCAGCCGGGGGTTTGGGGTTGGTTCTGGAAACACCATATATTTT
CASRGFGVGSGNTIYF
>TRBJ1-4|.|TRBD1|TRBV18
TGTGCCAGCTCAAGCGGGGGACAGTTTGAAAAACTGTTTTTT
CASSSGGQFEKLFF
>TRBJ2-7|.|TRBD2|TRBV5-6
TGTGCCAGCAGCCTGGGGACTAGCGGGAGGTACGAGCAGTACTTC
CASSLGTSGRYEQYF
>TRBJ1-1|.|TRBD1|TRBV27
TGTGCCAGCAGGGCGAGACAGGGAGGCACTGAAGCTTTCTTT
CASRARQGGTEAFF
>TRBJ1-3|.|.|TRBV3-1/TRBV3-2
TGTGCCAGCAGCCAAGAATCCAGGTCTGGAAACACCATATATTTT
CASSQESRSGNTIYF
>TRBJ1-1|.|.|TRBV4-1
TGCGCCAGCAGCCAAGTCCCAGGAAACTTTGAAGCTTTCTTT
CASSQVPGNFEAFF
>TRBJ1-2|few|TRBD1|TRBV5-1
TGCGCCAGCAGCTTCACCCGCATTTTTGACAGGGCCTATGGCTACACCTTC
CASSFTRIFDRAYGYTF
>TRBJ2-3|few|.|TRBV9
TGTGCCAGCAGCGTAGACGGTAGCGGCACAGATACGCAGTATTTT
CASSVDGSGTDTQYF
>TRBJ2-5|.|TRBD2|TRBV27
TGTGCCAGCAGTGTTCTAGCGGGAGGGCAAGAGACCCAGTACTTC
CASSVLAGGQETQYF
>TRBJ1-6|few|TRBD1|TRBV27
TGTGCCAGCAGTTTATCGCCGAGGAACAGGGGTGCACCCCTCCACTTT
CASSLSPRNRGAPLHF
>TRBJ2-1|.|TRBD2|TRBV4-1
TGCGCCAGCAGCCTTACCGGGACTAGAGGATACAATGAGCAGTTCTTC
CASSLTGTRGYNEQFF
>TRBJ1-1|.|.|TRBV10-1
TGCGCCAGCAGTGAGTCGTTCCGGGGGACTGAAGCTTTCTTT
CASSESFRGTEAFF
>TRBJ1-2|.|TRBD1|TRBV5-6
TGTGCCAGCAGCTTGAGGGGGCGCTCTTTCGGCTACACCTTC
CASSLRGRSFGYTF
>TRBJ2-2|.|.|TRBV21-1
TGTGCCAGGACTCAAAGGTACAGGACCACCGGGGAGCTGTTTTTT
CARTQRYRTTGELFF
>TRBJ1-1|.|.|TRBV30
TGTGCCTGGAGTGTAGGTCCAGGCATGAACACTGAAGCTTTCTTT
CAWSVGPGMNTEAFF
>TRBJ1-5|.|.|TRBV7-9
TGTGCCAGCAGCCTCGAGCATTATAGCAATCAGCCCCAGCATTTT
CASSLEHYSNQPQHF
>TRBJ2-5|.|TRBD2|TRBV5-6
TGTGCCAGCAGCTTTTTTCTAGCGGGGGAGGAGACCCAGTACTTC
CASSFFLAGEETQYF
>TRBJ2-7|.|TRBD1|TRBV19
TGTGCCAGTAGTAAAGACAGGGCCTCCTACGAGCAGTACTTC
CASSKDRASYEQYF
>TRBJ1-3|.|TRBD1|TRBV11-2
TGTGCCAGCAGCCCCCTTTCCTCGGACAGGGAGAGAAACACCATATATTTT
CASSPLSSDRERNTIYF
>TRBJ2-1|once|TRBD2|TRBV5-1
TGCGCCAGCAGCCAACGGACTAGCGGGAGGTACAATGAGCAGTTCTTC
CASSQRTSGRYNEQFF
>TRBJ1-2|few|.|TRBV9
TGTGCCAGCAGCGTAGGCGGTAACTATGGCTACACCTTC
CASSVGGNYGYTF
>TRBJ2-7|.|TRBD1|TRBV5-6
TGTGCCAGCAGCTTTCTCGCAGGCAGGGGGCTAAACGAGCAGTACTTC
CASSFLAGRGLNEQYF
>TRBJ2-1|.|TRBD2|TRBV5-4
TGTGCCAGCAGCTTGGATAGCGGGACAACCTACAATGAGCAGTTCTTC
CASSLDSGTTYNEQFF